This TCR beta chain was captured in a study of CD8+ T cells in alopecia areata. The sequencing template was cDNA reverse transcribed from extracted RNA. Clones were read by immunoSEQ multiplex PCR, and TCRdb kept only the in-frame ones, dropping some. The sample includes under 300,000 clones, 67% seen only once; the top ten take under 1.5%. This clone was found once. From germline, CDR1 is SGHVS and CDR2 FNYEAQ. The CDR3 covers 15 residues. V lost 1 base to trimming and J lost 6 bases; unmatched junction nucleotides: 5. Collection of lesional scalp punch biopsies and peripheral blood was performed in alopecia areata patients.

The J gene is TRBJ2-3, the V gene TRBV7-6, with TRBD2 matching 9 bases. This sample comprised CD4+ T cells sorted from blood, obtained at week 0. This clonotype originated in a human donor with alopecia areata. The CDR3 loop is CASSLGGGAPDTQYF. CDR3 DNA: TGTGCCAGCAGCTTAGGCGGGGGGGCCCCCGATACGCAGTATTTT. Combining the CDR3 with reference TRBV7-6 and TRBJ2-3 gives the whole variable domain GAGVSQSPRYKVTKRGQDVALRCDPISGHVSLYWYRQALGQGPEFLTYFNYEAQQDKSGLPNDRFSAERPEGSISTLTIQRTEQRDSAMYRCASSLGGGAPDTQYFGPGTRLTVL.